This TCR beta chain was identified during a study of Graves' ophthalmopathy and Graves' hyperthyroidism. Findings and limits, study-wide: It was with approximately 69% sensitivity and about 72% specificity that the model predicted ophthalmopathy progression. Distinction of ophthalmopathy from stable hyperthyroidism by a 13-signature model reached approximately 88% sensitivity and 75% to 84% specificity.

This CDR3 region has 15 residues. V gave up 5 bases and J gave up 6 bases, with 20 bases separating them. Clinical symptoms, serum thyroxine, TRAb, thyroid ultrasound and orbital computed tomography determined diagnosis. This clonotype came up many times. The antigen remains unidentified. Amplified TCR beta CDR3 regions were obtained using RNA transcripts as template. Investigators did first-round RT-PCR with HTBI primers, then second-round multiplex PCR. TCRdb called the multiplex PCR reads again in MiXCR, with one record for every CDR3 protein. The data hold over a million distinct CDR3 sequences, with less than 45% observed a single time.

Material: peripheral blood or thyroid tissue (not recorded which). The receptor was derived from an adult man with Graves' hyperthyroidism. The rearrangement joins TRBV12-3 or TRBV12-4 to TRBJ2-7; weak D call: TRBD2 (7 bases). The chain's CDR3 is CASSPRLQGRGEQYF. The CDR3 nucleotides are TGTGCCAGCAGTCCTAGGCTGCAGGGGAGGGGCGAGCAGTACTTC.